This T cell receptor (beta chain) was profiled in a study of T cells in Graves' hyperthyroidism and ophthalmopathy. Germline lookup yields CDR1 MGHRA and CDR2 YSYEKL. V was trimmed by 3 bases and J by 8 bases, leaving 16 bases between them. The CDR3 runs to 14 residues. Authors of the study amplified TCR beta CDR3 regions from RNA transcripts. The HTBI primer set drove a first-round RT-PCR of the TCR CDR3. MiXCR, run by TCRdb on the multiplex PCR reads, gives a single entry per CDR3 protein. The sample contains around 100,000 distinct CDR3 sequences, around 50% of which appear only once. The sample holds many counts of this clonotype.

The sequence was obtained from a middle-aged man with Graves' hyperthyroidism. Sequenced material: blood. The chain is built from TRBV4-1 and TRBJ1-2; D is undetermined. This CDR3 reads CASSQTNAGPGYTF. DNA of the CDR3: TGCGCCAGCAGCCAGACGAATGCTGGGCCCGGCTACACCTTC.